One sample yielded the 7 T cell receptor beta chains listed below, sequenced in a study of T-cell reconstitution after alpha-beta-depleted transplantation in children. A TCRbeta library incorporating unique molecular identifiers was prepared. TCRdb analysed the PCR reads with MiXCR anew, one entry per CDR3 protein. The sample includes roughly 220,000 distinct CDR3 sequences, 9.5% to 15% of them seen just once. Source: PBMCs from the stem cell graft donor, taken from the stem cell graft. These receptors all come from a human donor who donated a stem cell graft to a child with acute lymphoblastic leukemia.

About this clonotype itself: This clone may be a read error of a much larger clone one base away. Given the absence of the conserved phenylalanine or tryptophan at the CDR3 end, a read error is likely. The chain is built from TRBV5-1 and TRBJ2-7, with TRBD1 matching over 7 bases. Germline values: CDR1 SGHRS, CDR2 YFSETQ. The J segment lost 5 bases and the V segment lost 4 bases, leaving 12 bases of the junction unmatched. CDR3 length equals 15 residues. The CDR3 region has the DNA TGCGCCAGCAGCCTCGCAATAGACAGGGCCCACGAGCAGTACATC. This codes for CASSLAIDRAHEQYI.

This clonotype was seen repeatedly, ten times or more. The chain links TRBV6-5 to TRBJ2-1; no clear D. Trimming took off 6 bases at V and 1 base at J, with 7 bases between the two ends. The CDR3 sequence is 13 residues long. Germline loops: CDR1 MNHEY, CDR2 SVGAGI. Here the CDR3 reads CASRAVSYNEQFF. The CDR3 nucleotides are TGTGCCAGCAGGGCGGTATCCTACAATGAGCAGTTCTTC.

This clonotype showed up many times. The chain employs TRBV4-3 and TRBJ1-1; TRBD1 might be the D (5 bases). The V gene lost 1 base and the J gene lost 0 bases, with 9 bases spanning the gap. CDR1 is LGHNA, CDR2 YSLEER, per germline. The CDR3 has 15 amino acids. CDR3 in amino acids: CASSQGRGMNTEAFF. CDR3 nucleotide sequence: TGCGCCAGCAGCCAAGGGCGGGGGATGAACACTGAAGCTTTCTTT.

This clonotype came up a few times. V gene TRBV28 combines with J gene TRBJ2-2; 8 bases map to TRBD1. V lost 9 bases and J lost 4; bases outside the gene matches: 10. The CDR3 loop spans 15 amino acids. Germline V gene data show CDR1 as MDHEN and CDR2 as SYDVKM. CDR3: CASSGQGVATGELFF. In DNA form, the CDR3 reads TGTGCCAGTTCCGGACAGGGAGTGGCCACCGGGGAGCTGTTTTTT. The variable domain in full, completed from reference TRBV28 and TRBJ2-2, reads DVKVTQSSRYLVKRTGEKVFLECVQDMDHENMFWYRQDPGLGLRLIYFSYDVKMKEKGDIPEGYSVSREKKERFSLILESASTNQTSMYLCASSGQGVATGELFFGEGSRLTVL.

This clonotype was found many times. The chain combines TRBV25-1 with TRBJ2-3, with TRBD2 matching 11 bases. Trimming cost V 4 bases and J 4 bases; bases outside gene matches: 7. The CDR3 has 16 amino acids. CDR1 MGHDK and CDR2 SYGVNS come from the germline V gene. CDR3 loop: CASSVLTSGVADTQYF. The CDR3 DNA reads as TGTGCCAGCAGTGTCCTGACTAGCGGGGTCGCAGATACGCAGTATTTT.

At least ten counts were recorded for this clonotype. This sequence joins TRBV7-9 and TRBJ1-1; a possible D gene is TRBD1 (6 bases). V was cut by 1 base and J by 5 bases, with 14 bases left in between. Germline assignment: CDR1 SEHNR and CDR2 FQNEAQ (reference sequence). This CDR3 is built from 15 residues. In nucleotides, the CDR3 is TGTGCCAGCAGCTTAGGAGGGGGGTGGGGGACTGAAGCTTTCTTT. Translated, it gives CASSLGGGWGTEAFF. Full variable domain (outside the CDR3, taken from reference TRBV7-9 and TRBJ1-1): DTGVSQNPRHKITKRGQNVTFRCDPISEHNRLYWYRQTLGQGPEFLTYFQNEAQLEKSRLLSDRFSAERPKGSFSTLEIQRTEQGDSAMYLCASSLGGGWGTEAFFGQGTRLTVV.

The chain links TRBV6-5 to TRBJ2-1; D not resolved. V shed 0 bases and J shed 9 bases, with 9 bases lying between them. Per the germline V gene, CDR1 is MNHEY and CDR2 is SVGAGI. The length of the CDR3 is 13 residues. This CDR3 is CASSYSAALEQFF. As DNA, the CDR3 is TGTGCCAGCAGTTACTCGGCGGCTCTTGAGCAGTTCTTC.